Detailed here is one T cell receptor (beta chain). What this receptor recognizes is not known. No much larger clone exists at a distance of one base, and base qualities are not known. The data stem from a study of cytomegalovirus exposure and HLA in healthy donors (dated by TCRdb to the late 2010s). Notes on the research overall: The 666 repertoires of the first cohort and the 120 validation repertoires were produced on the same platform, according to a later analysis. The aim of the study was to test whether cataloging public T cell receptors could identify signatures of past pathogen exposure. Besides the first cohort of hundreds of subjects, a separate validation cohort made up of some 110 different subjects was used. To predict cytomegalovirus infection status, the study brought together high-throughput TCR immunosequencing, statistical association of individual TCRs with disease status, and machine learning.

CDR1 and CDR2 are read off the germline V gene as SGHVS and FQNEAQ. V is cut back by 5 bases and J by 4 bases, with 12 bases in the junction unmatched. The cysteine opens and the phenylalanine closes a CDR3 of 16 amino acids. Only the CDR3 DNA stays, 48 bases, in frame from base 1. Overall results and qualifications from the work: In vitro tests confirmed that a few of the cytomegalovirus-associated TCR beta chains recognize cytomegalovirus antigens. The study listed 150 to 200 TCR beta chains as associated with cytomegalovirus. A later analysis found that TCRs clustered in the first cohort also tended to co-occur in the roughly 120 validation repertoires, with roughly 95% of cluster scores above 0. A later analysis had no HLA typing for the validation cohort, so co-occurrence there was scored across all 110 or so repertoires. The authors suggested that the approach could potentially be generalized to other disease states and immunological phenotypes. While some public TCRs were present in many individuals, most TCR sequences turned up only very rarely across donors. Cytomegalovirus status was reported to be diagnosed by the classifier with high specificity and sensitivity in both the original and validation cohorts.

Donors formed part of the validation cohort, which comprised about 130 subjects and was distinct from the first cohort of 666 subjects. The method was the immunoSEQ multiplex PCR assay. The original methods were these. To diagnose cytomegalovirus status from the catalog of TCR beta chain sequences, a statistical classification framework was built. Drawn from immuneACCESS, this table holds only the in-frame rearrangements with V and J called that TCRdb kept. Clones are partly lost; checked studies trace under half to an unresolved V gene and leave the rest unexplained. V and J calls and clone size are as listed in that table; D and trimming were resolved from the DNA. The sample contains about 160,000 clones, around four fifths of them found a single time. The ten largest clones represent 2% to 2.5% of the sample.

The chain is assembled from TRBV7-8 and TRBJ2-5, with 8 middle bases fitting TRBD1. The sequencing input was PBMCs. The TCR originated in a man aged 25 to 45 in good health and CMV-seropositive. The CDR3 reads as follows: CASSLRDRTGLETQYF. At the DNA level, the sequence is TGTGCCAGCAGCCTCAGAGACAGGACAGGGCTAGAGACCCAGTACTTC.